This T cell receptor (beta chain) was sequenced during a study of blood T cell repertoires in COVID-19. Original processing notes: Estimation of nucleated cell counts relied on the amplification of reference gene primers. Sequenced by immunoSEQ multiplex PCR; TCRdb stores in-frame clones only, minus some. D and trimming were read from the DNA, whereas the V and J calls and clone size are those reported in that table. The table includes more than 250,000 clones, about nine tenths detected once. Looked up from germline, CDR1 is KGHSH and CDR2 is LQKENI. CDR3 length: 13 residues. The V and J ends lost 3 bases and 2 bases respectively, with 7 bases between them.

The sequence was collected from a man in his fifties with active or convalescent COVID-19. Sequencing input: peripheral blood. The chain links TRBV18 to TRBJ1-1; D gene ambiguous. The CDR3 DNA sequence: TGTGCCAGCTCACCTCGGGATAACACTGAAGCTTTCTTT. As protein: CASSPRDNTEAFF.